A single sample is the source of the 25 T cell receptor beta chains below, sequenced in a study of response to subunit inactivated influenza vaccine. TCRdb re-called the RT-PCR reads through MiXCR, storing one row per CDR3 protein. Among about 700,000 distinct CDR3 sequences listed, roughly 14% were seen once. This specimen consisted of PBMCs from blood, obtained around 15 days before vaccination. The receptors were gathered from a man aged 45-60 years who received an inactivated influenza vaccine.

This clonotype has just a few counts. V usage is TRBV6-2 or TRBV6-3 and J usage is TRBJ2-5, with 9 bases aligning to TRBD2. Trimming removed 7 bases from V and 5 bases from J; junction bases left unmatched: 8. The CDR3 is 14 residues long. Germline-derived CDR1 and CDR2 are MNHEY and SVGEGT. The CDR3 is CASTPGGGGETQYF. The CDR3 DNA sequence: TGTGCCAGCACCCCTGGCGGGGGGGGTGAGACCCAGTACTTC.

This clonotype has just a few counts. The genes are TRBV4-3 and TRBJ2-3, with D perhaps TRBD2 (5 bases). Germline loops: CDR1 LGHNA, CDR2 YSLEER. The V end was cut by 4 bases, the J end by 4 bases, with 12 bases between. This CDR3 is 14 amino acids long. CDR3 amino acids: CASSPAWGADTQYF. CDR3 DNA: TGCGCCAGCAGCCCGGCCTGGGGAGCAGATACGCAGTATTTT.

This clonotype appeared a few times. The chain is built from TRBV10-3 and TRBJ2-3; D call uncertain. Germline V gene sequence: CDR1 ENHRY, CDR2 SYGVKD. Trimming pared 0 bases from V and 4 bases from J, leaving 17 bases between. This CDR3 contains 17 residues. CDR3 sequence reads: CAISESKTHAFPDTQYF. Written as DNA, the CDR3 is TGTGCCATCAGTGAGTCGAAAACACACGCCTTCCCAGATACGCAGTATTTT.

The gene calls are TRBV20-1 and TRBJ1-4, with no clear D. CDR3 length: 14 residues. CDR1 and CDR2 from the germline V gene are DFQATT and SNEGSKA (reference sequence). The CDR3 coding sequence is TGCACTGCCGTGTTTGGACGGATTAATGAAAAACTGTTTTTT. Amino acids: CTAVFGRINEKLFF.

Here the CDR3 reads CASSMTGQTQYF. The CDR3 bases are TGTGCCAGCAGCATGACAGGGCAGACCCAGTACTTC. The chain is built from TRBV5-4 and TRBJ2-5, with 7 bases that match TRBD1. Germline values: CDR1 SGHNT, CDR2 YYREEE (reference sequence). The V segment lost 4 bases and the J segment 6 bases; nucleotides outside the gene matches: 3. This CDR3 has 12 amino acids.

This CDR3 reads CALRGTVNTEAFF. The CDR3, as DNA: TGTGCCCTCCGGGGGACTGTGAACACTGAAGCTTTCTTT. V gene TRBV10-3 combines with J gene TRBJ1-1; D is possibly TRBD1 (5 bases). CDR1 is ENHRY and CDR2 is SYGVKD in the germline V gene. Between the trimmed V and J ends, which lost 11 bases and 0 bases, there was a span of 13 bases. The CDR3 covers 13 residues.

The chain joins TRBV27 to TRBJ2-3; D possibly corresponds to TRBD1 (6 bases). Germline values: CDR1 MNHEY, CDR2 SMNVEV (reference sequence). CDR3 length: 12 amino acids. The V and J ends lost 8 bases and 15 bases respectively, with 21 bases between them. The CDR3 nucleotides read TGTGCCAGCGTTTTAACCAGGGGCCGACCTTATTTT. Translation: CASVLTRGRPYF.

This clonotype was seen many times. The V gene is TRBV7-9, the J gene TRBJ1-2; D is uncertain. V lost 5 bases to trimming and J lost 3 bases, with 13 bases between them. The CDR3 length is 14 residues. The V gene's germline CDR1 is SEHNR and CDR2 FQNEAQ (reference sequence). The CDR3 here is CASSRRGRYYGYTF. In nucleotides, the CDR3 is TGTGCCAGCAGCCGCCGGGGAAGGTACTATGGCTACACCTTC. Full variable domain (remainder filled in from reference TRBV7-9 and TRBJ1-2): DTGVSQNPRHKITKRGQNVTFRCDPISEHNRLYWYRQTLGQGPEFLTYFQNEAQLEKSRLLSDRFSAERPKGSFSTLEIQRTEQGDSAMYLCASSRRGRYYGYTFGSGTRLTVV.

This clonotype turned up a few times. The chain has TRBV21-1 and TRBJ2-4. TRBV21-1 corresponds to a pseudogene. The CDR3 length is 16 residues. CDR3 nucleotides: TGTGCCAGCAGCAAAGTACGGTTCTTAGCCAAAAACATTCAGTACTTC. Its protein is CASSKVRFLAKNIQYF.

The CDR3 region has the DNA TGCAGTGCCAGCGGACAGCTCTCTAACACCATATATTTT. Encoded protein: CSASGQLSNTIYF. The genes are TRBV20-1 and TRBJ1-3, with TRBD1 as a possible D gene (6 bases). Between the trimmed V and J ends, which lost 6 bases and 7 bases, there was a span of 16 bases. Germline loops: CDR1 DFQATT, CDR2 SNEGSKA (reference sequence). The CDR3 length is 13 residues.

The gene calls are TRBV9 and TRBJ1-5; 9 bases fit TRBD1. Germline V CDR1 and CDR2: SGDLS, YYNGEE. V trimming: 3 bases; J trimming: 6 bases; junction bases outside the gene matches: 7. The CDR3 totals 15 residues. The CDR3 loop is CASSAGQGLSQPQHF. DNA of the CDR3: TGTGCCAGCAGCGCGGGACAGGGCTTGAGTCAGCCCCAGCATTTT.

The chain joins TRBV20-1 to TRBJ2-5; the D is unclear. This CDR3 spans 14 amino acids. Germline assignment: CDR1 DFQATT and CDR2 SNEGSKA (reference sequence). Between the trimmed V and J ends, which lost 5 bases and 3 bases, there was a span of 16 bases. In DNA form, the CDR3 reads TGCAGTGCTGCTAAACGGGTGTCTGAAGAGACCCAGTACTTC. This encodes CSAAKRVSEETQYF.

There are a few counts of this clonotype. The J gene is TRBJ2-2, the V gene TRBV5-8; D gene unclear. Trimming removed 2 bases at V and 1 base at J, with 12 bases between. This CDR3 spans 16 amino acids. Germline CDR1 reads SGHTS; CDR2 reads YDEGEE. The CDR3 DNA follows: TGTGCCAGCAGCTTTTTTCACTCGGAGAACACCGGGGAGCTGTTTTTT. It specifies CASSFFHSENTGELFF.

This clonotype was seen ten or more times. J is TRBJ1-1 and V is TRBV12-3 or TRBV12-4; D not resolved. Trimming cost V 1 base and J 1 base, with 4 bases left between them. This CDR3 comprises 13 residues. The CDR3, as DNA: TGTGCCAGCAGTTTAGTTGCGAACACTGAAGCTTTCTTT. It is translated as CASSLVANTEAFF.

This clonotype has a handful of counts. The gene calls are TRBV6-5 and TRBJ2-4; 9 bases match TRBD1. Germline V gene sequence: CDR1 MNHEY, CDR2 SVGAGI. Unmatched junction bases numbered 0, after V lost 0 bases and J lost 0 bases. There are 16 residues in the CDR3. This chain's CDR3 is CASSYSGQGAKNIQYF. The CDR3 DNA reads as TGTGCCAGCAGTTACTCGGGACAGGGAGCCAAAAACATTCAGTACTTC.

The V call is TRBV6-1, the J call TRBJ2-3; 15 nucleotides agree with TRBD2. CDR3 size: 17 residues. Per the germline V gene, CDR1 is MNHNS and CDR2 is SASEGT. With 6 bases clipped from V and 4 bases from J, the junction kept 8 bases outside the gene matches. This CDR3 is CASSSGTSGRRADTQYF. In DNA form, the CDR3 reads TGTGCCAGCAGCAGTGGGACTAGCGGGAGGAGGGCAGATACGCAGTATTTT.

This clonotype was seen more than once but under ten times. DNA for the CDR3: TGTGCCAGCTTGACGGGGAGCGGGAGTATGAATGAGCAGTTCTTC. Protein: CASLTGSGSMNEQFF. The chain carries TRBV11-2 and TRBJ2-1, with TRBD2 matching over 8 bases. Germline V CDR1 and CDR2: SGHAT, FQNNGV. There are 15 residues in the CDR3. Germline trimming cut 8 bases from V and 7 bases from J; bases unmatched to any gene: 13.

This clonotype was observed a few times. This chain links TRBV2 with TRBJ1-4; D is undetermined. V lost 7 bases to trimming and J lost 0 bases, with 12 bases between them. The CDR3 has 15 residues. CDR1 and CDR2 (germline): SNHLY, FYNNEI. The CDR3 nucleotides are TGTGCCAGCAATCGTAACACTGCAACTAATGAAAAACTGTTTTTT. Translation gives CASNRNTATNEKLFF.

The V gene is TRBV5-1, the J gene TRBJ2-3, with 7 bases identical to TRBD2. V shed 7 bases and J 1 base; nucleotides not matched to a gene: 12. Germline lookup yields CDR1 SGHRS and CDR2 YFSETQ. CDR3 length equals 16 residues. The CDR3: CASARVAGDGTDTQYF. The CDR3 DNA follows: TGCGCCAGCGCCCGAGTAGCGGGTGACGGCACAGATACGCAGTATTTT.

This chain uses TRBV3-1 with TRBJ2-3, with D perhaps matching TRBD2 (6 bases). V was clipped by 0 bases and J by 10 bases, with 11 bases between them. The CDR3 has 13 residues. Germline V CDR1 and CDR2: LGHDT, YNNKEL (reference sequence). CDR3 sequence reads: CASSQDRTSPQYF. CDR3 in DNA: TGTGCCAGCAGCCAAGATAGAACTAGCCCGCAGTATTTT.

This rearrangement joins TRBV5-1 to TRBJ2-2; no clear D gene. The CDR3 extends over 16 amino acids. Germline V gene sequence: CDR1 SGHRS, CDR2 YFSETQ. V gave up 0 bases and J gave up 1 base, with 10 bases separating them. CDR3 nucleotides: TGCGCCAGCAGCTTGGAAGGTGGAGAGAACACCGGGGAGCTGTTTTTT. This codes for CASSLEGGENTGELFF.

The count of this clonotype is one. The DNA of the CDR3 is TGCAGTGCTACGGCTAGCGGAGCCTACGAGCAGTACTTC. The encoded protein is CSATASGAYEQYF. V usage is TRBV20-1 and J usage is TRBJ2-7; 7 bases line up with TRBD2. CDR3 length: 13 residues. Germline CDR1 DFQATT, CDR2 SNEGSKA (reference sequence). V lost 4 bases to trimming and J lost 2 bases; unmatched junction nucleotides: 5.

In its sample, this clonotype was seen once. This chain connects TRBV10-3 to TRBJ2-1; 8 bases fit TRBD1. V lost 3 bases, J lost 13 bases, and 8 bases stayed unmatched. Germline V gene lookup returns CDR1 ENHRY and CDR2 SYGVKD. The CDR3 runs 13 residues. The CDR3 bases are TGTGCCATCAGTGAATTCAGGGGGCCAGATCAGTTCTTC. This gives the protein CAISEFRGPDQFF.

This clonotype was found a few times. This chain uses TRBV5-1 with TRBJ1-1, with no clear D. The CDR3 is 16 amino acids. Deletions cut 0 bases from V and 1 base from J, with 13 bases between. Germline V gene data show CDR1 as SGHRS and CDR2 as YFSETQ. The CDR3 bases are TGCGCCAGCAGCTTGGGTCACGGCCAGTCGAACACTGAAGCTTTCTTT. Translated: CASSLGHGQSNTEAFF.

This clonotype was detected only once. The V call is TRBV5-1, the J call TRBJ2-7, with 8 bases lining up with TRBD1. CDR1 and CDR2 from the germline V gene are SGHRS and YFSETQ. There are 14 residues in the CDR3. With V trimmed by 5 bases and J by 1 base, 5 bases remained unmatched. The CDR3 sequence: CASSGQGESYEQYF. Here the CDR3 DNA reads TGCGCCAGCAGTGGACAGGGAGAGTCCTACGAGCAGTACTTC.